These 21 T cell receptor beta chains originate from one sample sequenced in a study of blood T cell repertoires in COVID-19 (dated by TCRdb to between 2020 and 2021). Library creation used the immunoSEQ multiplex PCR assay. Drawn from immuneACCESS, this table holds only the in-frame rearrangements with V and J called that TCRdb kept. Clones are partly lost; checked studies trace under half to an unresolved V gene and leave the rest unexplained. The sample table shows 200,000 or so clones, and 70% to 90% are seen once. 2% to 3% of the sample comes from the top ten. Sequencing used peripheral blood. The source is a man between 25 and 39 years old with COVID-19, enrolled during active disease.

This chain links TRBV3-1 (or the pseudogene TRBV3-2) with TRBJ2-7; D not certain. The V end was cut by 6 bases, the J end by 3 bases, with 18 bases between. The CDR3 has 15 residues. Germline CDR1 LGHDT, CDR2 YNNKEL (reference sequence). CDR3 in DNA: TGTGCCAGCAGTCCCCGGGTCTCGATCTTCTACGAGCAGTACTTC. Translated, it gives CASSPRVSIFYEQYF.

The chain links TRBV6-5 to TRBJ1-2; D may be TRBD1 (6 bases). Germline-derived CDR1 and CDR2 are MNHEY and SVGAGI. The germline V and J ends were trimmed by 6 bases and 5 bases, with 7 bases remaining between them. The CDR3 sequence is 11 residues long. CDR3 in amino acids: CASRDRYGYTF. The CDR3, as DNA: TGTGCCAGCAGGGACAGATATGGCTACACCTTC.

This rearrangement joins TRBV18 to TRBJ2-2, with D perhaps matching TRBD1 (5 bases). The germline gives CDR1 KGHSH, CDR2 LQKENI. This CDR3 has 17 amino acids. V lost 3 bases to trimming and J lost 6 bases, with 20 bases between them. This CDR3 reads CASSPLDGTGSPGELFF. CDR3 sequence (DNA): TGTGCCAGCTCACCTCTAGACGGTACAGGTTCCCCCGGGGAGCTGTTTTTT.

The chain uses TRBV4-3 and TRBJ2-1, with 13 positions matching TRBD2. CDR3 size: 16 residues. Germline V CDR1 and CDR2: LGHNA, YSLEER. Unmatched junction bases numbered 5, after V lost 0 bases and J lost 9 bases. CDR3 sequence reads: CASSQDFRTSGGEQFF. The CDR3 nucleotides read TGCGCCAGCAGCCAAGATTTCCGGACTAGCGGGGGTGAGCAGTTCTTC.

This clone was counted once. The chain joins TRBV11-2 to TRBJ2-1; 9 bases agree with TRBD1. Germline values: CDR1 SGHAT, CDR2 FQNNGV. The CDR3 consists of 17 residues. Trimming at V came to 5 bases and at J to 10 bases, leaving 18 bases not matched to a gene. The CDR3 sequence is CASSDRAGTGMIGEQFF. The CDR3 DNA sequence: TGTGCCAGCAGCGATCGTGCCGGGACAGGGATGATTGGGGAGCAGTTCTTC.

The gene calls are TRBV28 and TRBJ2-3; perhaps TRBD2 as D (7 bases). The ends were cut back, 8 bases at V and 3 bases at J, with 24 bases in the middle. Germline CDR1 and CDR2: MDHEN and SYDVKM. The CDR3 contains 17 residues. The CDR3 region has the DNA TGTGCCAGCGCCAAGGGGGGAGGGAGTTCGCGGACAGATACGCAGTATTTT. Translation gives CASAKGGGSSRTDTQYF.

The chain combines TRBV9 with TRBJ2-6; D unresolved. The CDR3 is 13 residues long. With 3 bases removed from V and 4 bases from J, the gap between germline ends came to 5 bases. Germline V CDR1 and CDR2: SGDLS, YYNGEE. The CDR3 DNA sequence: TGTGCCAGCAGCGCCCCGGGGGCCAACGTCCTGACTTTC. Translating it yields CASSAPGANVLTF. The full variable domain, in which reference TRBV9 and TRBJ2-6 provide the parts outside the CDR3, is DSGVTQTPKHLITATGQRVTLRCSPRSGDLSVYWYQQSLDQGLQFLIQYYNGEERAKGNILERFSAQQFPDLHSELNLSSLELGDSALYFCASSAPGANVLTFGAGSRLTVL.

V and J are TRBV18 and TRBJ2-1; the match to TRBD2 covers 9 bases. V shed 5 bases and J 3 bases; nucleotides not matched to a gene: 11. This CDR3 is built from 17 residues. Looked up from germline, CDR1 is KGHSH and CDR2 is LQKENI. The CDR3 sequence is CASSSKGREGLYNEQFF. CDR3 sequence (DNA): TGTGCCAGCTCATCGAAGGGGCGGGAGGGCCTCTACAATGAGCAGTTCTTC.

The rearrangement uses TRBV7-3 and TRBJ2-2, with 8 bases matching TRBD1. V was pared by 5 bases and J by 6 bases, with 5 bases of the junction left unmatched. Germline lookup yields CDR1 SGHTA and CDR2 FQGTGA. The CDR3 consists of 14 residues. The CDR3 region has the DNA TGTGCCAGCAGCCAAGGACAGGGCTCCGGGGAGCTGTTTTTT. This codes for CASSQGQGSGELFF.

This chain links TRBV7-3 with TRBJ1-1; a weak D match, TRBD1 (6 bases). The CDR3 spans 15 residues. Per germline, CDR1 SGHTA and CDR2 FQGTGA. Trimming stripped 4 bases from V and 0 bases from J, with 12 bases between. The CDR3 sequence: CASSSRGAMNTEAFF. Here the CDR3 DNA reads TGTGCCAGCAGCTCCCGGGGGGCGATGAACACTGAAGCTTTCTTT.

The chain recombines TRBV3-1 (or the pseudogene TRBV3-2) with TRBJ2-7; TRBD2 aligns across 8 bases. The V segment lost 4 bases and the J segment 4 bases; nucleotides outside the gene matches: 18. The CDR3 is made up of 18 amino acids. CDR1 LGHDT and CDR2 YNNKEL come from the germline V gene (reference sequence). CDR3 sequence: CASSLHAVSAGEIYEQYF. DNA for the CDR3: TGTGCCAGCAGCCTACACGCCGTCTCAGCGGGAGAAATATACGAGCAGTACTTC.

The chain carries TRBV2 and TRBJ2-1, with D uncertain. The germline gives CDR1 SNHLY, CDR2 FYNNEI. Trimming removed 2 bases at V and 0 bases at J, with 8 bases between. This CDR3 is built from 15 residues. The CDR3 DNA reads as TGTGCCAGCAGTGAATTAGTGAGCTCCTACAATGAGCAGTTCTTC. This encodes CASSELVSSYNEQFF.

The count of this clone is one. This chain joins TRBV20-1 and TRBJ2-3; D is possibly TRBD2 (5 bases). CDR1 is DFQATT and CDR2 is SNEGSKA in the germline V gene (reference sequence). This CDR3 region has 16 residues. With 3 bases removed from V and 0 bases from J, the gap between germline ends came to 16 bases. CDR3 coding DNA: TGCAGTGCTAGTAGGCCCACTAGGCCTAGCACAGATACGCAGTATTTT. Translated: CSASRPTRPSTDTQYF.

The V gene is TRBV29-1, the J gene TRBJ2-5; TRBD1 is a possible D gene (6 bases). V was cut by 2 bases and J by 7 bases, with 17 bases left in between. Per the germline V gene, CDR1 is SQVTM and CDR2 is ANQGSEA. This CDR3 has 14 amino acids. CDR3: CSVEFRDTAGTQYF. The CDR3 DNA sequence: TGCAGCGTTGAATTCCGGGACACCGCCGGGACCCAGTACTTC.

The V call is TRBV5-1, the J call TRBJ2-7, with 7 bases identical to TRBD1. CDR3 length: 14 residues. Trimming took 9 bases from V and 0 from J; bases not matched to a gene: 9. Looked up from germline, CDR1 is SGHRS and CDR2 is YFSETQ. CDR3 nucleotide sequence: TGCGCCACCAAAGGGGGCCCCAGCTCCTACGAGCAGTACTTC. This gives the protein CATKGGPSSYEQYF. Variable domain in full (rest from reference TRBV5-1 and TRBJ2-7): KAGVTQTPRYLIKTRGQQVTLSCSPISGHRSVSWYQQTPGQGLQFLFEYFSETQRNKGNFPGRFSGRQFSNSRSEMNVSTLELGDSALYLCATKGGPSSYEQYFGPGTRLTVT.

The V gene is TRBV18, the J gene TRBJ2-7; D may be TRBD1 (6 bases). V was shortened by 5 bases and J by 0 bases, with 14 bases between the two germline ends. The V gene's germline CDR1 is KGHSH and CDR2 LQKENI. CDR3 size: 15 residues. CDR3 sequence: CASSTNRVLSYEQYF. CDR3 in DNA: TGTGCCAGCTCAACTAACAGGGTTCTCTCCTACGAGCAGTACTTC. Using reference TRBV18 and TRBJ2-7 for the parts outside the CDR3, the full variable domain is NAGVMQNPRHLVRRRGQEARLRCSPMKGHSHVYWYRQLPEEGLKFMVYLQKENIIDESGMPKERFSAEFPKEGPSILRIQQVVRGDSAAYFCASSTNRVLSYEQYFGPGTRLTVT.

The chain employs TRBV28 and TRBJ1-1, with 8 positions matching TRBD1. This CDR3 spans 14 amino acids. J gave up 1 base and V 7 bases, and 5 bases lay outside the gene matches. Germline CDR1 MDHEN, CDR2 SYDVKM. The CDR3 loop reads CASTGQGSNTEAFF. The CDR3 region has the DNA TGTGCCAGCACCGGACAGGGATCGAACACTGAAGCTTTCTTT.

This clone was picked up one time. The chain recombines TRBV12-3 or TRBV12-4 with TRBJ2-2; no clear D gene. V was cut by 6 bases and J by 9 bases, with 8 bases left in between. This CDR3 has 11 amino acids. CDR3 coding DNA: TGTGCCAGCAGCCAGGTCCGGGAGCTGTTTTTT. Amino acids: CASSQVRELFF.

This clone was recorded only once. This rearrangement joins TRBV7-9 to TRBJ1-1; a weak D match, TRBD1 (5 bases). V lost 3 bases to trimming and J lost 5 bases, with 13 bases between them. This CDR3 has 14 amino acids. The germline gives CDR1 SEHNR, CDR2 FQNEAQ (reference sequence). The CDR3 DNA is TGTGCCAGCAGCTTTCGCCAGGGAGGGACTGAAGCTTTCTTT. Translated, it gives CASSFRQGGTEAFF. Full variable domain (outside the CDR3, taken from reference TRBV7-9 and TRBJ1-1): DTGVSQNPRHKITKRGQNVTFRCDPISEHNRLYWYRQTLGQGPEFLTYFQNEAQLEKSRLLSDRFSAERPKGSFSTLEIQRTEQGDSAMYLCASSFRQGGTEAFFGQGTRLTVV.

The V call is TRBV28, the J call TRBJ1-1; D call uncertain. The CDR3 has 13 amino acids. V dropped 3 bases and J dropped 7 bases, with 12 bases sitting between them. In germline, CDR1 is MDHEN, CDR2 SYDVKM. The CDR3 protein is CASSFLGNDEAFF. The DNA of the CDR3 is TGTGCCAGCAGTTTTCTAGGAAACGATGAAGCTTTCTTT.

The V call is TRBV29-1, the J call TRBJ1-2, with D possibly TRBD1 on 5 matching bases. The CDR3 is 14 residues long. Trimming shortened V by 4 bases and J by 5 bases, and 17 bases separated the two germline ends. CDR1 SQVTM and CDR2 ANQGSEA come from the germline V gene. CDR3 DNA: TGCAGCGTTGCAGGGTCGTCGGCCGCATATGGCTACACCTTC. Residues: CSVAGSSAAYGYTF.